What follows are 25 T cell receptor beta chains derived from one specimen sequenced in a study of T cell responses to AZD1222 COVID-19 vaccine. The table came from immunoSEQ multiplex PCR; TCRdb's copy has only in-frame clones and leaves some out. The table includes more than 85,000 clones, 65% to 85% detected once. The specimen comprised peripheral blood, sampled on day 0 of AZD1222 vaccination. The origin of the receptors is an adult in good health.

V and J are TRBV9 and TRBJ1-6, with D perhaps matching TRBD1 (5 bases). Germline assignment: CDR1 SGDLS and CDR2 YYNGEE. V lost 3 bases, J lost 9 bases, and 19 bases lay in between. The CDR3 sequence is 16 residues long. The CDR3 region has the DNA TGTGCCAGCAGCGCGAGCCCGGGGAGGGGCGGTTCACCCCTCCACTTT. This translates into CASSASPGRGGSPLHF.

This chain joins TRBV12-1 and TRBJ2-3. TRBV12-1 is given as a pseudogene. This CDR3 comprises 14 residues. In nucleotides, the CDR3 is TGTGCCAGCCCCCGTGGAAAAGGCACAGATACGCAGTATTTT. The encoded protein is CASPRGKGTDTQYF.

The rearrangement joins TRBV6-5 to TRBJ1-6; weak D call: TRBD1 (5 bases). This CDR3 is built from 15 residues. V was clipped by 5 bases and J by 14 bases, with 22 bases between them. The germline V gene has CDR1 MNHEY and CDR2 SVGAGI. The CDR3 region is CASSRAGTGAMSLHF. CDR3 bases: TGTGCCAGCAGTCGGGCAGGGACTGGAGCGATGTCCCTCCACTTT.

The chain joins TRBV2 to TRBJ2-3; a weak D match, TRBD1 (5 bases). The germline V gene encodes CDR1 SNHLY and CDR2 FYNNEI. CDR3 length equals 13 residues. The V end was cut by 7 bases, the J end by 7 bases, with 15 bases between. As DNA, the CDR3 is TGTGCCAGCACCAGGGCGCGAACACATACGCAGTATTTT. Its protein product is CASTRARTHTQYF.

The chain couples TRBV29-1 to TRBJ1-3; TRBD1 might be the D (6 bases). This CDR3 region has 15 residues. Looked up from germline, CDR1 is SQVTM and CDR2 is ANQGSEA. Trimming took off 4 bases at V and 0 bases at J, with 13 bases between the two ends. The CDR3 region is CSVAHRASSGNTIYF. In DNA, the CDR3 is TGCAGCGTTGCCCACAGGGCGAGCTCTGGAAACACCATATATTTT.

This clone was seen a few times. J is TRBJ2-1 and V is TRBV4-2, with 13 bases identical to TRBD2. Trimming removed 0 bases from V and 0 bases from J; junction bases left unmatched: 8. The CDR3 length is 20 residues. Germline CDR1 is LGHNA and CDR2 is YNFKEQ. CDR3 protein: CASSQETSGRAVSSYNEQFF. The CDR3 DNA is TGTGCCAGCAGCCAAGAAACTAGCGGGAGGGCCGTCAGCTCCTACAATGAGCAGTTCTTC.

This chain's CDR3 is CASSLGEGSDTQYF. The CDR3 DNA reads TGCGCCAGCAGCTTGGGGGAAGGGTCAGATACGCAGTATTTT. The chain links TRBV5-1 to TRBJ2-3; no clear D. CDR3 length: 14 residues. Germline V gene lookup returns CDR1 SGHRS and CDR2 YFSETQ. Trimming took off 0 bases at V and 4 bases at J, with 9 bases between the two ends.

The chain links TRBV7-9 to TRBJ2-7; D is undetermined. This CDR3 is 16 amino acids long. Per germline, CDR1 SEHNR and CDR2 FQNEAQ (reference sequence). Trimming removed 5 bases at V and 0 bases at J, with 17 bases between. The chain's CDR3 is CASSPVIALGSYEQYF. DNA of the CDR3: TGTGCCAGCAGCCCGGTTATCGCTCTGGGCTCCTACGAGCAGTACTTC.

DNA for the CDR3: TGTGCCAGCAGATACGGGCCCCATGAAGCTTTCTTT. This sequence encodes CASRYGPHEAFF. The chain links TRBV28 to TRBJ1-1; D unclear. V lost 6 bases and J 7 bases, leaving 12 bases between the germline ends. This CDR3 comprises 12 residues. CDR1 and CDR2 from the germline V gene are MDHEN and SYDVKM. Supplemented by reference TRBV28 and TRBJ1-1, the full variable domain reads DVKVTQSSRYLVKRTGEKVFLECVQDMDHENMFWYRQDPGLGLRLIYFSYDVKMKEKGDIPEGYSVSREKKERFSLILESASTNQTSMYLCASRYGPHEAFFGQGTRLTVV.

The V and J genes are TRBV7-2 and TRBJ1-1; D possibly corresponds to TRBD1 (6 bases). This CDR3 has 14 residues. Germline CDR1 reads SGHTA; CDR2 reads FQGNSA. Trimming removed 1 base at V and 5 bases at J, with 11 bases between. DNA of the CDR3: TGTGCCAGCAGCTTAGAGGGGGGCGTAACTGAAGCTTTCTTT. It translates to CASSLEGGVTEAFF.

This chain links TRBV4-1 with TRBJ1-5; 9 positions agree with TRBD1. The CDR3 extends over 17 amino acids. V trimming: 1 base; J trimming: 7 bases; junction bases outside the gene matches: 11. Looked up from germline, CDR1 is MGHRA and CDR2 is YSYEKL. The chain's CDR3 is CASSQGPGTGFGQPQHF. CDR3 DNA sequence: TGCGCCAGCAGCCAAGGTCCCGGGACAGGGTTCGGCCAGCCCCAGCATTTT.

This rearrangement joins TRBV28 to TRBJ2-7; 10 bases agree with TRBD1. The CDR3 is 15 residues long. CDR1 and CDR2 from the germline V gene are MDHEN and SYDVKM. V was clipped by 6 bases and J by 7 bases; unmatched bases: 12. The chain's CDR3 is CASSRPRQGAGEQYF. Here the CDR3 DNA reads TGTGCCAGCAGCCGCCCGAGACAGGGGGCCGGGGAGCAGTACTTC.

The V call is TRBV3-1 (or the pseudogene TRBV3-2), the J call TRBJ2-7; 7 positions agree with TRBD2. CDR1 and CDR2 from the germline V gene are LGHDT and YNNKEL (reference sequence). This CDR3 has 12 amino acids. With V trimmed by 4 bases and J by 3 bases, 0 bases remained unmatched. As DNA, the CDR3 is TGTGCCAGCAGCCGGGACTACTACGAGCAGTACTTC. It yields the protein CASSRDYYEQYF.

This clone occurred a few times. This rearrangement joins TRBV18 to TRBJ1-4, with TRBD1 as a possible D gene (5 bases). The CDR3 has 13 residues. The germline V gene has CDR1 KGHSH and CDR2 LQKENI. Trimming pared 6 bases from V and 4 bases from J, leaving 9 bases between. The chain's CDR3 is CASSRGSNEKLFF. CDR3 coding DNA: TGTGCCAGCTCCCGGGGGAGTAATGAAAAACTGTTTTTT.

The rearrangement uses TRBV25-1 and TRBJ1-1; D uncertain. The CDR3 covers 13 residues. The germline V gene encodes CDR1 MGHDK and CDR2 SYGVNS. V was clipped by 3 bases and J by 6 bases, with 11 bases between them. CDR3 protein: CASSEVQAAEAFF. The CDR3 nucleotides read TGTGCCAGCAGTGAGGTCCAGGCTGCTGAAGCTTTCTTT.

CDR3: CAWSVFGLEGTQYF. CDR3 in DNA: TGTGCCTGGAGTGTATTTGGTTTAGAGGGTACCCAGTATTTT. This sequence joins TRBV30 and TRBJ2-3; tentative D call: TRBD2 (5 bases). The CDR3 is 14 residues long. Germline CDR1 reads GTSNPN; CDR2 reads SVGIG (reference sequence). Trimming took 0 bases from V and 12 from J, leaving 19 bases between them.

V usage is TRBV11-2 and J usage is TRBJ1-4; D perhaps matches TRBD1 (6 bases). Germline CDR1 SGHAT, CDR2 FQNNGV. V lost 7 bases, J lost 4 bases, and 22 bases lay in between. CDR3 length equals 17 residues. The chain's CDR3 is CASTPWGSTGLNEKLFF. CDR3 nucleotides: TGTGCCAGCACCCCTTGGGGCTCGACAGGCCTTAATGAAAAACTGTTTTTT.

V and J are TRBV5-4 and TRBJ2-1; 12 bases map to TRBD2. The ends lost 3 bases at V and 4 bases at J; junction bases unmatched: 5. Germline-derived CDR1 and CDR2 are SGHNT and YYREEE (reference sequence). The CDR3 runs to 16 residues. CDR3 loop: CASSSQTSGSYNEQFF. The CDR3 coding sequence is TGTGCCAGCAGCTCCCAGACTAGCGGGAGTTACAATGAGCAGTTCTTC. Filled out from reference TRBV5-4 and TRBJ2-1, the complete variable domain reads ETGVTQSPTHLIKTRGQQVTLRCSSQSGHNTVSWYQQALGQGPQFIFQYYREEENGRGNFPPRFSGLQFPNYSSELNVNALELDDSALYLCASSSQTSGSYNEQFFGPGTRLTVL.

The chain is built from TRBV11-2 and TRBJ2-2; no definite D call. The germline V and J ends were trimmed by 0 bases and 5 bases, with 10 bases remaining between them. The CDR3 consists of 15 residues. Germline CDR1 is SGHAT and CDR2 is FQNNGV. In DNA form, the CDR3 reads TGTGCCAGCAGCTTAGAGACCTCAGTAACCGGGGAGCTGTTTTTT. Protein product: CASSLETSVTGELFF.

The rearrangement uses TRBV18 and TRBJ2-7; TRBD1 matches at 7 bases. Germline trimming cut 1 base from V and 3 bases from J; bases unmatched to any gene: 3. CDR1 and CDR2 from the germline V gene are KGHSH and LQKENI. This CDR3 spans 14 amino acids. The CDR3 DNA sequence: TGTGCCAGCTCACCACGGGACAGCTTCTACGAGCAGTACTTC. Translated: CASSPRDSFYEQYF.

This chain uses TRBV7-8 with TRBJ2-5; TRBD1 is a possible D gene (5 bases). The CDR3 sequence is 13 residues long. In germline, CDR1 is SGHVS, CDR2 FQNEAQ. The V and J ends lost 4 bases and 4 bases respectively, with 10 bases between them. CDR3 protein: CASSSGLGETQYF. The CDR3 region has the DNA TGTGCCAGCAGCTCAGGGTTGGGAGAGACCCAGTACTTC.

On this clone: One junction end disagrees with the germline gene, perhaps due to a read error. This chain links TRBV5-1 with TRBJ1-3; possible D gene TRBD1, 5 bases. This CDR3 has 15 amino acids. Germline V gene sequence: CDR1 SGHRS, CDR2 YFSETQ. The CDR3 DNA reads TGCGCCAGCACCTTGGACAAGAGCTCTGGAAACACCATATATTTT. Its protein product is CASTLDKSSGNTIYF.

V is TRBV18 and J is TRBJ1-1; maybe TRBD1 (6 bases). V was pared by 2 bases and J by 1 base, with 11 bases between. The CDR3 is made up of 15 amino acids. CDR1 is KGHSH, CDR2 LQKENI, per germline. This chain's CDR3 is CASSPYQGWNTEAFF. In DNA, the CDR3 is TGTGCCAGCTCACCATACCAGGGGTGGAACACTGAAGCTTTCTTT.

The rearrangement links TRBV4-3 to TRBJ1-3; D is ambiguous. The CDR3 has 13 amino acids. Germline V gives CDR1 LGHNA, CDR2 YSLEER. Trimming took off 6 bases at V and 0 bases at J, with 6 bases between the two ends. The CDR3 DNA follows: TGCGCCAGCAGAGAGACCTCTGGAAACACCATATATTTT. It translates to CASRETSGNTIYF.

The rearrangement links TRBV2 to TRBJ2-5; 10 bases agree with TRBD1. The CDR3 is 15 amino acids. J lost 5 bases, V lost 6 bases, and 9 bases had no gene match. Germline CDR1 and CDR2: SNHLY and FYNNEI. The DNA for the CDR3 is TGTGCCAGCAGCCAGGGACAGGGGCTTTTCGAGACCCAGTACTTC. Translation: CASSQGQGLFETQYF.